This T cell receptor (beta chain) came from a study of cytotoxic CD8 clonotypes in ibrutinib-treated CLL. The assay was immunoSEQ multiplex PCR, and TCRdb's table has in-frame clones only and misses some. The sample includes some 29,000 clones, about 70% seen only once; the top ten take 40% to 60%. With 5 bases clipped from V and 1 base from J, the junction kept 3 bases outside the gene matches. Germline-derived CDR1 and CDR2 are MNHNY and SVGAGI (reference sequence). The CDR3 totals 15 residues. The clonotype originates from a human donor with chronic lymphocytic leukemia. The V call is TRBV6-6, the J call TRBJ2-3; 10 positions match TRBD2. Material: PBMCs, obtained after 36 months of ibrutinib treatment. In nucleotides, the CDR3 is TGTGCCAGCAGTAGCCTAGCGGGGGGCACAGATACGCAGTATTTT. Translated, it gives CASSSLAGGTDTQYF.